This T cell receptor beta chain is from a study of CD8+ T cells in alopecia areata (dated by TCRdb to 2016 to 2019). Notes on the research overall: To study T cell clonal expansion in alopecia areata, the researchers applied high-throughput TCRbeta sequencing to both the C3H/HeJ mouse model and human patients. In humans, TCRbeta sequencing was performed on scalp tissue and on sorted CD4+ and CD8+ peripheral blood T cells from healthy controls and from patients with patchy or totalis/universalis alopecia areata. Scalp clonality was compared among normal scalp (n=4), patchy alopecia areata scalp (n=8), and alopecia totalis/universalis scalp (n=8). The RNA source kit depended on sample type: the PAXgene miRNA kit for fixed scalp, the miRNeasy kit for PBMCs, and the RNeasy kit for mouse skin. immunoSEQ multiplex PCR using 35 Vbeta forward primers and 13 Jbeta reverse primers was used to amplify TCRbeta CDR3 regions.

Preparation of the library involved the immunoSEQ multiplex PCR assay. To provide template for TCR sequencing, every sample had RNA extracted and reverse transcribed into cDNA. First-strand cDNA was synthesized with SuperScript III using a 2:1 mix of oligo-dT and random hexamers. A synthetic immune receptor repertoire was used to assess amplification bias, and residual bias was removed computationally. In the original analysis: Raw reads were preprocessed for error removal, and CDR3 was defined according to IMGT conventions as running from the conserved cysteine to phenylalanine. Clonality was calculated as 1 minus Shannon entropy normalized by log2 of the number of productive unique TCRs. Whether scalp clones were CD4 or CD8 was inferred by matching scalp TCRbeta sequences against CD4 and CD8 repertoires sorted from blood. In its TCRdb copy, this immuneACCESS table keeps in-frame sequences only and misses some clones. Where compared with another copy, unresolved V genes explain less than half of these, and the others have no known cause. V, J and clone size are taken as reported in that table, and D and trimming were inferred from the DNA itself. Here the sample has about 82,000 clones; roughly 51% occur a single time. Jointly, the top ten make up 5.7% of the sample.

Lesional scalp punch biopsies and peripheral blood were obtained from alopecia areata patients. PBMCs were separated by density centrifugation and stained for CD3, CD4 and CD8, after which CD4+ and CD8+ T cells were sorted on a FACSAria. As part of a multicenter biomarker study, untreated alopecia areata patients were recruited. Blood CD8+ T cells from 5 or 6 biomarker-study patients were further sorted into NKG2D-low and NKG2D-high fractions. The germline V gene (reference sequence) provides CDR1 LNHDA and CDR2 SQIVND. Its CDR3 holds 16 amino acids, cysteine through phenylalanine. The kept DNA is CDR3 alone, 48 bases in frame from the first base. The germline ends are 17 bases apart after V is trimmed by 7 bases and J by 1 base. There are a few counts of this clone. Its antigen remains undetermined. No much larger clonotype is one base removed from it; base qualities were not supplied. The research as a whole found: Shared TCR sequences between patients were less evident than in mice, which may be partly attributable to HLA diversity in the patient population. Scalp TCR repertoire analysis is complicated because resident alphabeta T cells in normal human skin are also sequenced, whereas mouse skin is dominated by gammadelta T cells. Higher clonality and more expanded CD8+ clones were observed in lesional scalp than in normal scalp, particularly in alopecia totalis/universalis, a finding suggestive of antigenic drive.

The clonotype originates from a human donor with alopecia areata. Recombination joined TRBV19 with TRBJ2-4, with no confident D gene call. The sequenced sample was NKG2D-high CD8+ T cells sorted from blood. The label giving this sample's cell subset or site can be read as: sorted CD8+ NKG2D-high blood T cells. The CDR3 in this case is CASTPTVYSAKNIQYF. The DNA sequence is TGTGCCAGTACACCTACCGTGTATTCGGCCAAAAACATTCAGTACTTC.